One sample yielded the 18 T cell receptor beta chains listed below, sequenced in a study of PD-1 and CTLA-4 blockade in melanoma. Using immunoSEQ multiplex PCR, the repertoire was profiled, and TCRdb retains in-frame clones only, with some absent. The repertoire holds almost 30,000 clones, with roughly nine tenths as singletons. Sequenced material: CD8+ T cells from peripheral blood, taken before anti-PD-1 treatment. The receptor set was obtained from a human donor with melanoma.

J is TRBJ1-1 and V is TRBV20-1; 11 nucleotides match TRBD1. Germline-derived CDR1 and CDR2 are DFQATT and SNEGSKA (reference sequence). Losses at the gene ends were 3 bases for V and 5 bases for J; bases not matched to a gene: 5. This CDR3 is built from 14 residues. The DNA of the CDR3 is TGCAGTGCTAGTGCGGACAGGGGGCCTACTGAAGCTTTCTTT. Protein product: CSASADRGPTEAFF.

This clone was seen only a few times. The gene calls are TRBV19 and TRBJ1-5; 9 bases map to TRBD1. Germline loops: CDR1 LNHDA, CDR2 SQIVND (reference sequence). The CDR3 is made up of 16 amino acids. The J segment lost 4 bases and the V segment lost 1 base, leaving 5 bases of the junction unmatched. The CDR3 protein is CASSIGTGASNQPQHF. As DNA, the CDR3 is TGTGCCAGTAGTATAGGGACAGGGGCCTCGAATCAGCCCCAGCATTTT.

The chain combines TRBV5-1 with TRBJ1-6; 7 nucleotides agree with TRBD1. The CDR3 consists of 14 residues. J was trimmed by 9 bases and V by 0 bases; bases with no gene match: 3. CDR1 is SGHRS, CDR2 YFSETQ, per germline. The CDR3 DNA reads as TGCGCCAGCAGCTTGGAAGGGGGCGGTTCACCCCTCCACTTT. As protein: CASSLEGGGSPLHF.

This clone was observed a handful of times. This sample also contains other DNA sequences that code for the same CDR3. CDR3 DNA sequence: TGCGCCAGCAGCTTGGGGGGAGGATACAATGAGCAGTTCTTC. Its protein is CASSLGGGYNEQFF. The rearrangement links TRBV5-1 to TRBJ2-1; perhaps TRBD2 as D (6 bases). The ends were cut back, 0 bases at V and 4 bases at J, with 8 bases in the middle. The length of the CDR3 is 14 residues. CDR1 and CDR2 (germline): SGHRS, YFSETQ.

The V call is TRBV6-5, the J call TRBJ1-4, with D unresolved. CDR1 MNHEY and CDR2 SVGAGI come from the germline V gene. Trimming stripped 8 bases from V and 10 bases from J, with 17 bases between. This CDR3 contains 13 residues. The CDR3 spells CASFDGEWVKLFF. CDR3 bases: TGTGCCAGCTTTGACGGCGAGTGGGTAAAACTGTTTTTT.

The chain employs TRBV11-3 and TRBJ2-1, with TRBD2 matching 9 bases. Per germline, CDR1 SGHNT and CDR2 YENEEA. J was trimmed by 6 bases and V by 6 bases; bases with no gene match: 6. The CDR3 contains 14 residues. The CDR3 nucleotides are TGTGCCAGCAGTAGAGCGGGAGGATCCAATGAGCAGTTCTTC. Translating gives CASSRAGGSNEQFF. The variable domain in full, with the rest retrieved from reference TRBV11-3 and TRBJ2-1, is EAGVVQSPRYKIIEKKQPVAFWCNPISGHNTLYWYLQNLGQGPELLIRYENEEAVDDSQLPKDRFSAERLKGVDSTLKIQPAELGDSAVYLCASSRAGGSNEQFFGPGTRLTVL.

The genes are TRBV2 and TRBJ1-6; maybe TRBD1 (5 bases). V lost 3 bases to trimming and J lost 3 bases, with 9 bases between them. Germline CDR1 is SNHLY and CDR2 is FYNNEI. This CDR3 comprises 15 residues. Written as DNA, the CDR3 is TGTGCCAGCAGTGACCGGGACGACTATAATTCACCCCTCCACTTT. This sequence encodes CASSDRDDYNSPLHF.

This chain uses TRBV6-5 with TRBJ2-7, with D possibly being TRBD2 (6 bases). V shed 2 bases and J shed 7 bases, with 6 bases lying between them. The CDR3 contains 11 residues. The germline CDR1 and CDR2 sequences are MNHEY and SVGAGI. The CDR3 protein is CASSYGREQYF. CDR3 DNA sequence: TGTGCCAGCAGTTACGGGAGGGAGCAGTACTTC.

The CDR3, as DNA: TGTGCCAGCAGCCCGAACAGGGAGTGGGTGAACACTGAAGCTTTCTTT. Its protein is CASSPNREWVNTEAFF. The chain is built from TRBV7-9 and TRBJ1-1; the D gene is possibly TRBD1 (6 bases). CDR3 length: 16 residues. V lost 5 bases and J lost 0, with 16 bases in between. The germline V gene encodes CDR1 SEHNR and CDR2 FQNEAQ (reference sequence).

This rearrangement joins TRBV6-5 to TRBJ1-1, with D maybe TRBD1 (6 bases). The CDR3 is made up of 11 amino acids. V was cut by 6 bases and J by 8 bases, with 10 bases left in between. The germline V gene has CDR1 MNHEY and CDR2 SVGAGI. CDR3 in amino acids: CASSFDREAFF. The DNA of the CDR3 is TGTGCCAGCAGCTTCGACAGGGAAGCTTTCTTT.

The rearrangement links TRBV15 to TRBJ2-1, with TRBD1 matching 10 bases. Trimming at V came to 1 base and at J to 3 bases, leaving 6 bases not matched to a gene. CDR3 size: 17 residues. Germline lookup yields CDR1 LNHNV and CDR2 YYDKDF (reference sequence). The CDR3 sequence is CATSRARDRGDYNEQFF. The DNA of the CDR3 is TGTGCCACCAGCAGAGCGAGGGACAGGGGAGACTACAATGAGCAGTTCTTC.

The CDR3 nucleotides are TGTGCCAGCACCTCAGGGACTAGCGGGGGGATTACAGATACGCAGTATTTT. Protein: CASTSGTSGGITDTQYF. The chain recombines TRBV11-2 with TRBJ2-3, with 15 bases aligning to TRBD2. Trimming at V came to 7 bases and at J to 3 bases, leaving 8 bases not matched to a gene. This CDR3 has 17 amino acids. Per the germline V gene, CDR1 is SGHAT and CDR2 is FQNNGV.

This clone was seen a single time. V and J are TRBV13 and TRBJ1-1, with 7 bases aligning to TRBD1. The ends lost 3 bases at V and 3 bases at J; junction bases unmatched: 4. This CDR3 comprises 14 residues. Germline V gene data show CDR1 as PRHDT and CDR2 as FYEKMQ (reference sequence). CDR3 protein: CASSFSRGHTEAFF. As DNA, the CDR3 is TGTGCCAGCAGCTTTTCTAGGGGGCACACTGAAGCTTTCTTT.

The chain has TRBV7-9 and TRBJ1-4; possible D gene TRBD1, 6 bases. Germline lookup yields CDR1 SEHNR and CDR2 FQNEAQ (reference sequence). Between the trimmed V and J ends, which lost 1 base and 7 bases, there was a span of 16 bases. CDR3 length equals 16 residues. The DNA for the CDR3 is TGTGCCAGCAGCTTAGAATCTCGGGGGCAGGGTGAAAAACTGTTTTTT. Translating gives CASSLESRGQGEKLFF.

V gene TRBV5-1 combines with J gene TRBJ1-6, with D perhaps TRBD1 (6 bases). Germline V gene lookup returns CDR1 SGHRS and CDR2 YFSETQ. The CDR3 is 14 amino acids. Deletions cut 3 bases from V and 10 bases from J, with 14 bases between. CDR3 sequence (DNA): TGCGCCAGCAGCTGGGAAGGGGGTGCATCACCCCTCCACTTT. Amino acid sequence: CASSWEGGASPLHF.

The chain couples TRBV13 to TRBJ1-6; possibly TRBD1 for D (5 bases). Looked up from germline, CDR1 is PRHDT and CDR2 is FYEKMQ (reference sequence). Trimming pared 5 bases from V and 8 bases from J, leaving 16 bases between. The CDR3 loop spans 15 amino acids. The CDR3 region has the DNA TGTGCCAGCAGCGCCCTCCAGGAGGGGTATTCACCCCTCCACTTT. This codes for CASSALQEGYSPLHF.

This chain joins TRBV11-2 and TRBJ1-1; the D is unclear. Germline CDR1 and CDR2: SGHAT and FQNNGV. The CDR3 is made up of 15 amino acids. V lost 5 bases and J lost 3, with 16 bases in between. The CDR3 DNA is TGTGCCAGCAGCCTAGGCCCCACATTTTACACTGAAGCTTTCTTT. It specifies CASSLGPTFYTEAFF.

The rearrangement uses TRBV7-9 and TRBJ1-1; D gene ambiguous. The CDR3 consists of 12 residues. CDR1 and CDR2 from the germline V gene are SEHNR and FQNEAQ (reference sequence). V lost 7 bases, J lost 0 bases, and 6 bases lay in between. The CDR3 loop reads CASNVMNTEAFF. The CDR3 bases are TGTGCCAGCAACGTAATGAACACTGAAGCTTTCTTT.